These 6 T cell receptor beta chains came from one sample sequenced in a study of OX40 agonist ivuxolimab in advanced cancers. Library prep was done by the immunoSEQ multiplex PCR assay. Here the immuneACCESS table is served through TCRdb, limited to in-frame sequences with V and J called. Missing clones are a known gap in these copies; in checked studies unresolved V genes cover under half, and the rest lacks a known reason. A total of some 94,000 clones appear in this sample, roughly 90% of them only once. Of the sample, roughly 3.5% is held by the ten largest clones. Sequencing was performed on CD4+ or CD8+ T cells sorted from blood, taken in a trial of the OX40 agonist ivuxolimab. These receptor sequences come from an adult with an advanced solid tumor such as melanoma, head and neck, liver or kidney cancer.

The chain uses TRBV27 and TRBJ1-3; D call uncertain. Germline CDR1 reads MNHEY; CDR2 reads SMNVEV (reference sequence). Trimming left V 6 bases short and J 11 bases short, with 14 bases between. The CDR3 loop spans 12 amino acids. The CDR3: CASSPPLSAIYF. As DNA, the CDR3 is TGTGCCAGCAGCCCCCCATTGAGCGCCATATATTTT.

The gene calls are TRBV2 and TRBJ2-1; 9 bases are a match to TRBD2. Trimming took 2 bases from V and 5 from J; bases not matched to a gene: 7. The CDR3 extends over 16 amino acids. The germline V gene encodes CDR1 SNHLY and CDR2 FYNNEI. The CDR3: CASSEWGGGDHNEQFF. DNA for the CDR3: TGTGCCAGCAGTGAATGGGGCGGGGGGGATCACAATGAGCAGTTCTTC.

This chain links TRBV6-6 with TRBJ2-1; D remains unclear. With 7 bases removed from V and 9 bases from J, the gap between germline ends came to 7 bases. The CDR3 sequence is 10 residues long. Germline loops: CDR1 MNHNY, CDR2 SVGAGI (reference sequence). CDR3 sequence reads: CASTGIEQFF. CDR3 DNA: TGTGCCAGCACTGGAATTGAGCAGTTCTTC.

The genes are TRBV9 and TRBJ1-2; 7 bases are a match to TRBD1. Germline V lookup: CDR1 SGDLS, CDR2 YYNGEE. The length of the CDR3 is 13 residues. J gave up 11 bases and V 3 bases, and 10 bases lay outside the gene matches. The CDR3 nucleotides are TGTGCCAGCAGCGGAATTCGACAGGGCTTTTACACCTTC. Amino acid sequence: CASSGIRQGFYTF.

On this clone: The same CDR3 arises from other DNA sequences in this sample as well. CDR3 sequence: CASSPGTGPYEQYF. The CDR3 DNA follows: TGTGCCAGTAGCCCCGGGACAGGGCCATACGAGCAGTACTTC. The chain joins TRBV19 to TRBJ2-7; 9 nucleotides line up with TRBD1. V was pared by 6 bases and J by 4 bases, with 7 bases of the junction left unmatched. Per the germline V gene, CDR1 is LNHDA and CDR2 is SQIVND (reference sequence). CDR3 length equals 14 residues.

The chain carries TRBV19 and TRBJ1-5; D gene ambiguous. The CDR3 length is 14 residues. Per germline, CDR1 LNHDA and CDR2 SQIVND (reference sequence). Trimming left V 0 bases short and J 5 bases short, with 8 bases between. The DNA for the CDR3 is TGTGCCAGTAGTATAGACCTCGTAGATCAGCCCCAGCATTTT. Translation: CASSIDLVDQPQHF.